This T cell receptor beta chain appears in the sequencing data of a study of human T cells and chemical hapten exposure. This clonotype was counted between two and nine times. Described time point: patch test 1, 2 weeks after DPC sensitization. The sample's treatment: therapeutic diphenylcyclopropenone sensitization with weekly scalp DPC. Someone pulled total RNA out of unfractionated whole blood. TCRdb redid the calling of the RACE reads with MiXCR, one entry per CDR3 protein. The data show some 52,000 distinct CDR3 sequences, approximately 10% seen once. CDR1 is SGHTA and CDR2 is FQGTGA in the germline V gene. The CDR3 sequence is 17 residues long. V was clipped by 3 bases and J by 1 base; unmatched bases: 7.

This clonotype originated in a middle-aged woman with alopecia areata. Some clones in this sample may be carry-over from other donors' samples. The sequencing used whole blood, collected in connection with sensitization to the hapten diphenylcyclopropenone (DPC). The J gene is TRBJ2-2, the V gene TRBV7-3, with 8 bases fitting TRBD2. This CDR3 is CASSFQTGGLNTGELFF. DNA of the CDR3: TGTGCCAGCAGCTTTCAGACGGGAGGGTTGAACACCGGGGAGCTGTTTTTT.